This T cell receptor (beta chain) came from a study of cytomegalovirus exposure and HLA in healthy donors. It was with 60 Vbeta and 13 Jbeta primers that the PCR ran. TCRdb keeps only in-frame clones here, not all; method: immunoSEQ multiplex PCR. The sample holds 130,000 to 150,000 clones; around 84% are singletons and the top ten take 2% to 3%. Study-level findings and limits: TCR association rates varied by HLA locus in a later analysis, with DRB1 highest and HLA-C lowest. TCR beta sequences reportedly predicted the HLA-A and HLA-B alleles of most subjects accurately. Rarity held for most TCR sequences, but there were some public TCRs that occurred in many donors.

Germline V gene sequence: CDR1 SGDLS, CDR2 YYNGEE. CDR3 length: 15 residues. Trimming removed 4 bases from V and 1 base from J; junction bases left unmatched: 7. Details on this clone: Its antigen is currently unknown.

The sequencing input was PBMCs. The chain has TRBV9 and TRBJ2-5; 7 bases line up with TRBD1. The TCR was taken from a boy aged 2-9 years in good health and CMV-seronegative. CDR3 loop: CASSPRTGTQETQYF. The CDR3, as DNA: TGTGCCAGCAGCCCGCGGACAGGCACCCAAGAGACCCAGTACTTC.